The rows below give T cell receptor beta chains drawn from one sample of a study of regulatory T cells in long-lasting Graves disease. TCRdb fed the multiplex PCR reads into MiXCR, producing one record per CDR3 protein. The repertoire holds about 560,000 distinct CDR3 sequences, with around 16% as singletons. This sample was shared with a second study, whose subject was T cells in Graves' hyperthyroidism and ophthalmopathy.

This material consisted of peripheral blood mononuclear cells (PBMCs), taken at new diagnosis, from a patient treated with antithyroid drugs. All receptors derive from a man aged 18-30 years with Graves disease. CDR3s include the opening cysteine and the closing phenylalanine or tryptophan. D genes are given only for firm matches. Rows give clone size only sometimes, using once, few, many, or a class for an expanded clone.

abundance	d_gene	v_gene	j_gene	CDR3aa	CDR3nt
few	.	TRBV5-8	TRBJ2-1	CASSNSGYNEQFF	TGTGCCAGCAGCAATAGCGGCTACAATGAGCAGTTCTTC
.	TRBD1	TRBV6-2/TRBV6-3	TRBJ2-1	CASTQGAAEQFF	TGTGCCAGCACCCAGGGGGCGGCTGAGCAGTTCTTC
many	.	TRBV20-1	TRBJ2-7	CSAEDSELYEQYF	TGCAGTGCCGAGGACAGTGAACTCTACGAGCAGTACTTC
.	.	TRBV27	TRBJ2-1	CASSLSLAREQFF	TGTGCCAGCAGTTTATCGCTGGCAAGGGAGCAGTTCTTC
many	TRBD2	TRBV28	TRBJ2-1	CASRPAAAGGNEQFF	TGTGCCAGCAGACCTGCGGCGGCGGGAGGGAATGAGCAGTTCTTC
many	.	TRBV18	TRBJ2-5	CASSPPTETQYF	TGTGCCAGCTCACCACCGACGGAGACCCAGTACTTC
.	.	TRBV28	TRBJ1-2	CASSLHDGYTF	TGTGCCAGCAGCCTTCATGATGGCTACACCTTC
many	.	TRBV12-3/TRBV12-4	TRBJ1-6	CASSLVTAVNSPLHF	TGTGCCAGCAGTTTAGTGACAGCGGTCAATTCACCCCTCCACTTT
.	.	TRBV9	TRBJ2-1	CASSPGDSNEQFF	TGTGCCAGCAGCCCGGGGGACAGCAATGAGCAGTTCTTC
few	TRBD1	TRBV5-1	TRBJ1-5	CASSLGRGQDQPQHF	TGCGCCAGCAGCTTGGGACGGGGACAGGATCAGCCCCAGCATTTT
.	TRBD2	TRBV19	TRBJ2-2	CASSIKLRLAGGTNTGELFF	TGTGCCAGTAGTATAAAGCTCAGGCTAGCGGGAGGAACTAACACCGGGGAGCTGTTTTTT
many	.	TRBV2	TRBJ2-7	CASSDGAGLEQYF	TGTGCCAGCAGTGACGGCGCTGGGCTAGAGCAGTACTTC
.	TRBD1	TRBV30	TRBJ2-7	CAWSVAGGFYEQYF	TGTGCCTGGAGTGTGGCAGGGGGATTCTACGAGCAGTACTTC
.	.	TRBV24-1	TRBJ2-2	CATSDGSLNTGELFF	TGTGCCACCAGTGACGGATCGCTGAACACCGGGGAGCTGTTTTTT
.	.	TRBV11-1	TRBJ1-1	CASSVSLLNTEAFF	TGTGCCAGCAGCGTCAGCCTGCTGAACACTGAAGCTTTCTTT
few	TRBD2	TRBV3-1	TRBJ2-3	CASSQARLAGSGTDTQYF	TGTGCCAGCAGCCAAGCCCGACTAGCGGGAAGTGGCACAGATACGCAGTATTTT
.	.	TRBV27	TRBJ2-6	CASSLRTGPVPSGANVLTF	TGTGCCAGCAGTTTACGTACCGGCCCGGTGCCCTCTGGGGCCAACGTCCTGACTTTC
many	.	TRBV2	TRBJ2-5	CASSKGQYPQETQYF	TGTGCCAGCAGCAAAGGACAGTACCCCCAAGAGACCCAGTACTTC
many	.	TRBV27	TRBJ1-1	CASSWGADTEAFF	TGTGCCAGCAGTTGGGGGGCGGACACTGAAGCTTTCTTT
many	TRBD2	TRBV11-3	TRBJ2-7	CASSHRGGPSYEQYF	TGTGCCAGCAGTCATCGGGGGGGACCCTCCTACGAGCAGTACTTC
many	.	TRBV15	TRBJ2-7	CATSREGTSYEQYF	TGTGCCACCAGCAGAGAAGGCACCTCCTACGAGCAGTACTTC
many	TRBD1	TRBV12-3/TRBV12-4	TRBJ1-2	CASSLTGLNDGYTF	TGTGCCAGCAGTTTGACAGGGTTAAATGATGGCTACACCTTC
many	TRBD1	TRBV20-1	TRBJ2-7	CSASLGDRVHEQYF	TGCAGTGCTAGTCTTGGGGACAGGGTCCACGAGCAGTACTTC